The 13 T cell receptor beta chains listed next were all sequenced from one sample in a study of blood T cell repertoires in COVID-19 (dated by TCRdb to the early 2020s). Receptor libraries were prepared by the immunoSEQ multiplex PCR assay. TCRdb provides this immuneACCESS table in a form limited to in-frame rearrangements. Some clones are lacking; in checked studies, under half of them reflect an unresolved V gene, and why the rest are absent is not known. The sample has some 110,000 clones on record, roughly 86% of them singletons. Together, the top ten hold approximately 4% of the sample. Sequencing was carried out using peripheral blood. These receptors were taken from a middle-aged man with acute or convalescent COVID-19.

The V and J genes are TRBV9 and TRBJ1-1, with a tentative D call TRBD1 (5 bases). In germline, CDR1 is SGDLS, CDR2 YYNGEE. The CDR3 is 15 amino acids. Between the trimmed V and J ends, which lost 4 bases and 1 base, there was a span of 14 bases. The CDR3 bases are TGTGCCAGCAGCCCCCGACAGCTTCAGAACACTGAAGCTTTCTTT. It translates to CASSPRQLQNTEAFF.

V is TRBV6-1 and J is TRBJ1-3; D gene ambiguous. The CDR3 has 16 residues. With 2 bases removed from V and 0 bases from J, the gap between germline ends came to 11 bases. Per the germline V gene, CDR1 is MNHNS and CDR2 is SASEGT. CDR3: CASSENPVISGNTIYF. CDR3 sequence (DNA): TGTGCCAGCAGTGAAAATCCGGTTATCTCTGGAAACACCATATATTTT.

The chain carries TRBV6-5 and TRBJ1-4, with D tentatively TRBD1 (5 bases). Germline V gene sequence: CDR1 MNHEY, CDR2 SVGAGI. The length of the CDR3 is 14 residues. V shed 8 bases and J shed 8 bases, with 18 bases lying between them. Here the CDR3 DNA reads TGTGCCAGCGGGGGGTGGGGCGGTGGCGAAAAACTGTTTTTT. Protein product: CASGGWGGGEKLFF.

The CDR3 sequence is CASSFTTSGSTYNEQFF. The CDR3 DNA reads as TGCGCCAGCAGCTTCACCACTAGCGGGAGTACGTACAATGAGCAGTTCTTC. The rearrangement uses TRBV5-1 and TRBJ2-1; 11 bases map to TRBD2. Per germline, CDR1 SGHRS and CDR2 YFSETQ. Trimming took 2 bases from V and 4 from J; bases not matched to a gene: 8. The CDR3 consists of 17 residues.

The rearrangement joins TRBV5-6 to TRBJ2-7; possible D gene TRBD1, 6 bases. The V gene's germline CDR1 is SGHDT and CDR2 YYEEEE. CDR3 length equals 14 residues. Deletions cut 3 bases from V and 2 bases from J, with 12 bases between. CDR3 protein: CASSSTGLPYEQYF. As DNA, the CDR3 is TGTGCCAGCAGCTCGACAGGCCTCCCCTACGAGCAGTACTTC.

This clone was detected only once. The chain employs TRBV5-8 and TRBJ2-3, with TRBD2 as a possible D gene (5 bases). Trimming removed 0 bases from V and 1 base from J, with 12 bases in between. Per the germline V gene, CDR1 is SGHTS and CDR2 is YDEGEE. The CDR3 runs to 16 residues. The CDR3 protein is CASSLGSGVGTDTQYF. The CDR3 DNA is TGTGCCAGCAGCTTGGGGTCCGGGGTTGGCACAGATACGCAGTATTTT.

The chain's CDR3 is CASSLEGQGHLDTQYF. Here the CDR3 DNA reads TGTGCCAGCAGCTTAGAGGGACAGGGGCATTTAGATACGCAGTATTTT. The chain has TRBV11-2 and TRBJ2-3, with TRBD1 matching over 10 bases. Looked up from germline, CDR1 is SGHAT and CDR2 is FQNNGV. The J segment lost 5 bases and the V segment lost 0 bases, leaving 5 bases of the junction unmatched. This CDR3 region has 16 residues.

The chain couples TRBV15 to TRBJ2-3, with D uncertain. Germline CDR1 and CDR2: LNHNV and YYDKDF (reference sequence). This CDR3 contains 15 residues. The ends were cut back, 2 bases at V and 4 bases at J, with 13 bases in the middle. The CDR3 bases are TGTGCCACCAGCAGAAGACATGTTTTGGCAGATACGCAGTATTTT. It specifies CATSRRHVLADTQYF.

CDR3 nucleotide sequence: TGTGCCAGCAGCTTAACTTTCGAGCTGTTTTTT. It codes for CASSLTFELFF. This chain uses TRBV7-9 with TRBJ2-2; D is ambiguous. The length of the CDR3 is 11 residues. CDR1 and CDR2 from the germline V gene are SEHNR and FQNEAQ (reference sequence). V was trimmed by 2 bases and J by 11 bases, leaving 6 bases between them. Complete variable domain (other parts from reference TRBV7-9 and TRBJ2-2): DTGVSQNPRHKITKRGQNVTFRCDPISEHNRLYWYRQTLGQGPEFLTYFQNEAQLEKSRLLSDRFSAERPKGSFSTLEIQRTEQGDSAMYLCASSLTFELFFGEGSRLTVL.

The V gene is TRBV6-1, the J gene TRBJ2-5; D is undetermined. The germline gives CDR1 MNHNS, CDR2 SASEGT. The V end lost 2 bases, the J end lost 1 base, and 8 bases lay between the germline ends. CDR3 size: 14 residues. CDR3 nucleotides: TGTGCCAGCAGTGAATTAGTGCCCCAAGAGACCCAGTACTTC. It specifies CASSELVPQETQYF.

The chain is built from TRBV5-6 and TRBJ1-5; D gene ambiguous. There are 13 residues in the CDR3. V lost 0 bases, J lost 3 bases, and 4 bases lay in between. Looked up from germline, CDR1 is SGHDT and CDR2 is YYEEEE. As DNA, the CDR3 is TGTGCCAGCAGCTTGGGGGCCAATCAGCCCCAGCATTTT. This translates into CASSLGANQPQHF.

V is TRBV7-2 and J is TRBJ2-5; D remains unclear. Between the trimmed V and J ends, which lost 4 bases and 1 base, there was a span of 4 bases. The CDR3 has 12 amino acids. Looked up from germline, CDR1 is SGHTA and CDR2 is FQGNSA. CDR3 DNA sequence: TGTGCCAGCAGCTCCTTCCAAGAGACCCAGTACTTC. It is translated as CASSSFQETQYF.

This sequence joins TRBV18 and TRBJ2-1; weak D call: TRBD2 (5 bases). The length of the CDR3 is 15 residues. CDR1 is KGHSH and CDR2 is LQKENI in the germline V gene. The ends were cut back, 2 bases at V and 5 bases at J, with 13 bases in the middle. The CDR3 sequence: CASSPGQAVNNEQFF. CDR3 DNA sequence: TGTGCCAGCTCACCAGGGCAAGCGGTAAACAATGAGCAGTTCTTC.